Each of the 20 T cell receptor beta chains below was sequenced from the same sample in a study of blood T cells in healthy people across ages. PCR was performed a second time for roughly 7 to 11 cycles using a sample-barcoded 5' primer and a J-beta primer mix. TCRdb ran MiXCR on the 5' RACE reads and lists one entry per CDR3 protein. In the table there are almost 800,000 distinct CDR3 sequences, 58% of which are singletons. The sequencing input was blood. Source of these receptors: a man aged 25-45 years in good health.

The chain uses TRBV7-2 and TRBJ1-2; tentative D call: TRBD1 (6 bases). In germline, CDR1 is SGHTA, CDR2 FQGNSA. The CDR3 is 13 amino acids. The V and J ends lost 6 bases and 6 bases respectively, with 14 bases between them. The CDR3 DNA reads as TGTGCCAGCAGTGAGCAGGGGTTGGATGGCTACACCTTC. This gives the protein CASSEQGLDGYTF.

V and J are TRBV9 and TRBJ2-4, with TRBD2 matching 8 bases. The assigned J gene may be wrong: the sequence end matches TRBJ2-7 better. The germline V gene has CDR1 SGDLS and CDR2 YYNGEE. The CDR3 loop spans 15 amino acids. The CDR3, as DNA: TGTGCCAGCAGCGTAGAGCCAGCGGGAGTATACGAGCAGTACTTC. Translation gives CASSVEPAGVYEQYF.

The genes are TRBV6-2 or TRBV6-3 and TRBJ2-7; 9 bases agree with TRBD2. Germline V gives CDR1 MNHEY, CDR2 SVGEGT. V gave up 5 bases and J gave up 4 bases; unmatched junction bases: 9. CDR3 length equals 15 residues. DNA of the CDR3: TGTGCCAGCAGTAGAATTAGCGGGAGTGCTTACGAGCAGTACTTC. Its translation is CASSRISGSAYEQYF.

This chain connects TRBV12-3 or TRBV12-4 to TRBJ2-3, with TRBD2 matching over 16 bases. The junction had 10 bases not matched to a gene; V was cut back by 5 bases and J by 5 bases. The CDR3 is 18 amino acids. This chain's CDR3 is CASSPGTSGGAVGDTQYF. The CDR3 region has the DNA TGTGCCAGCAGTCCCGGGACTAGCGGGGGGGCCGTCGGAGATACGCAGTATTTT.

This clonotype was picked up a small number of times. The V call is TRBV25-1, the J call TRBJ1-6; D not certain. V was shortened by 0 bases and J by 9 bases, with 6 bases between the two germline ends. In germline, CDR1 is MGHDK, CDR2 SYGVNS. The CDR3 runs 13 residues. The CDR3: CASSEYIGSPLHF. CDR3 DNA: TGTGCCAGCAGTGAATATATAGGTTCACCCCTCCACTTT.

The CDR3 is CASSPVHYEQYF. The CDR3 DNA reads as TGTGCCAGCAGCCCCGTCCACTACGAGCAGTACTTC. V gene TRBV16 combines with J gene TRBJ2-7; D is undetermined. The CDR3 contains 12 residues. V dropped 4 bases and J dropped 3 bases, with 7 bases sitting between them. Germline V CDR1 and CDR2: KGHSY, FQNENV.

The chain links TRBV11-2 to TRBJ2-3; D is perhaps TRBD1 (6 bases). V lost 2 bases and J 0 bases, leaving 21 bases between the germline ends. The CDR3 contains 19 residues. Looked up from germline, CDR1 is SGHAT and CDR2 is FQNNGV. This CDR3 reads CASSLQIGQRNFSTDTQYF. In DNA form, the CDR3 reads TGTGCCAGCAGCTTACAGATTGGACAGCGCAATTTCAGCACAGATACGCAGTATTTT.

Only a few counts were recorded for this clonotype. The CDR3 region has the DNA TGTGCCAGCAGCGATCGGGAGGTAGAGCAGTACTTC. Its translation: CASSDREVEQYF. The chain uses TRBV7-9 and TRBJ2-5, with 7 bases that match TRBD2. The V and J ends lost 5 bases and 11 bases, in that order; junction bases with no gene match: 8. Per the germline V gene, CDR1 is SEHNR and CDR2 is FQNEAQ (reference sequence). This CDR3 spans 12 amino acids.

The V and J genes are TRBV28 and TRBJ2-1; 10 bases match TRBD2. The CDR3 consists of 16 residues. V was pared by 6 bases and J by 8 bases, with 13 bases of the junction left unmatched. CDR1 MDHEN and CDR2 SYDVKM come from the germline V gene. The CDR3 loop is CASSPDASGRWDEQFF. CDR3 DNA: TGTGCCAGCAGCCCGGACGCTAGCGGGAGATGGGATGAGCAGTTCTTC.

The V gene is TRBV7-9, the J gene TRBJ2-2; 8 positions match TRBD2. The CDR3 consists of 16 residues. J was trimmed by 2 bases and V by 3 bases; bases with no gene match: 5. From germline, CDR1 is SEHNR and CDR2 FQNEAQ (reference sequence). In DNA form, the CDR3 reads TGTGCCAGCAGCTTTCATGGGACTAGAAACACCGGGGAGCTGTTTTTT. It translates to CASSFHGTRNTGELFF.

The chain recombines TRBV6-2 or TRBV6-3 with TRBJ1-2; a possible D gene is TRBD1 (6 bases). CDR3 size: 15 residues. Germline CDR1 MNHEY, CDR2 SVGEGT. The germline V and J ends were trimmed by 0 bases and 3 bases, with 11 bases remaining between them. The CDR3 DNA reads TGTGCCAGCAGTTACTCGAAAGGGGGAGACTATGGCTACACCTTC. Amino acid sequence: CASSYSKGGDYGYTF.

The rearrangement links TRBV2 to TRBJ2-1; D is unclear. The CDR3 consists of 16 residues. Between the trimmed V and J ends, which lost 3 bases and 2 bases, there was a span of 14 bases. Germline-derived CDR1 and CDR2 are SNHLY and FYNNEI. The CDR3 DNA reads as TGTGCCAGCAGTGACCCTCTCGGACGGGCCTACAATGAGCAGTTCTTC. This sequence encodes CASSDPLGRAYNEQFF.

The chain links TRBV7-9 to TRBJ2-1; tentatively, D is TRBD2 (5 bases). V dropped 5 bases and J dropped 2 bases, with 10 bases sitting between them. This CDR3 has 14 residues. The germline CDR1 and CDR2 sequences are SEHNR and FQNEAQ (reference sequence). The CDR3 sequence: CASSGPSPYNEQFF. DNA of the CDR3: TGTGCCAGCAGCGGGCCTAGCCCCTACAATGAGCAGTTCTTC.

This clonotype was detected a few times. The chain joins TRBV7-8 to TRBJ2-7; 8 bases fit TRBD1. CDR3 size: 15 residues. The germline CDR1 and CDR2 sequences are SGHVS and FQNEAQ. The V and J ends lost 5 bases and 3 bases, in that order; junction bases with no gene match: 9. Written as DNA, the CDR3 is TGTGCCAGCAGCCAGAGGACAGGGCTAAGCTACGAGCAGTACTTC. This translates into CASSQRTGLSYEQYF.

This clonotype has just a few counts. The chain couples TRBV13 to TRBJ2-5; D gene unclear. The DNA end lines up better with TRBJ2-7; the J call may be wrong. This CDR3 is 14 amino acids long. The V gene's germline CDR1 is PRHDT and CDR2 FYEKMQ (reference sequence). CDR3 DNA sequence: TGTGCCAGCAGCCTCCGTGGCGGAACTGACGAGCAGTACTTC. Translated: CASSLRGGTDEQYF.

This clonotype was counted only a few times. The rearrangement joins TRBV7-2 to TRBJ2-3; 11 nucleotides line up with TRBD2. CDR3 length: 16 amino acids. The ends lost 2 bases at V and 5 bases at J; junction bases unmatched: 6. Germline values: CDR1 SGHTA, CDR2 FQGNSA. The chain's CDR3 is CASSLLAGGGGDTQYF. The CDR3 region has the DNA TGTGCCAGCAGCTTACTAGCGGGGGGCGGGGGAGATACGCAGTATTTT.

The V and J genes are TRBV30 and TRBJ2-1; D gene ambiguous. V was cut by 1 base and J by 9 bases, with 10 bases left in between. The germline V gene has CDR1 GTSNPN and CDR2 SVGIG (reference sequence). The CDR3 runs to 12 residues. The CDR3 loop reads CAWSGLGSEQFF. The CDR3 region has the DNA TGTGCCTGGAGTGGCTTAGGCAGTGAGCAGTTCTTC.

This clonotype was observed at least ten times. V gene TRBV6-6 combines with J gene TRBJ1-1; tentatively, D is TRBD1 (6 bases). CDR1 and CDR2 from the germline V gene are MNHNY and SVGAGI (reference sequence). V dropped 9 bases and J dropped 4 bases, with 15 bases sitting between them. The CDR3 is 13 residues long. CDR3 DNA: TGTGCCAGTTCCCCAGGGGCGGTCACTGAAGCTTTCTTT. Its translation: CASSPGAVTEAFF.

This clonotype was seen a few times. V and J are TRBV10-2 and TRBJ2-7; D ambiguous. The CDR3 totals 13 residues. Germline V gene sequence: CDR1 WSHSY, CDR2 SAAADI. Trimming cost V 1 base and J 3 bases, with 7 bases left between them. The CDR3 here is CASSEYVSYEQYF. For the CDR3, the DNA is TGCGCCAGCAGTGAGTATGTCAGCTACGAGCAGTACTTC.

This chain links TRBV7-2 with TRBJ2-5; tentative D call: TRBD2 (6 bases). CDR1 is SGHTA, CDR2 FQGNSA, per germline. This CDR3 region has 14 residues. V was pared by 4 bases and J by 1 base, with 10 bases between. The CDR3, as DNA: TGTGCCAGCAGCTGGGGAGGTCTCCAAGAGACCCAGTACTTC. It specifies CASSWGGLQETQYF.